The next 16 T cell receptor beta chains were all read from a single sample in a study of T-cell reconstitution after alpha-beta-depleted transplantation in children. Preparation of the TCRbeta library used unique molecular identifiers. TCRdb processed the PCR reads anew with MiXCR; each CDR3 protein has one entry. The table has about 200,000 distinct CDR3 sequences, approximately 6.9% seen once. The input for sequencing was PBMCs, taken before TCRalphabeta/CD19-depleted stem cell transplant. Receptors originate from a boy between 2 and 10 years old with acute lymphoblastic leukemia, due to receive a stem cell transplant.

This clonotype came up many times. This sequence joins TRBV9 and TRBJ2-5, with 7 bases matching TRBD2. There are 14 residues in the CDR3. From germline, CDR1 is SGDLS and CDR2 YYNGEE. V gave up 5 bases and J gave up 1 base; unmatched junction bases: 5. CDR3 sequence (DNA): TGTGCCAGCAGTAACGGGGGGTTCCAAGAGACCCAGTACTTC. Encoded protein: CASSNGGFQETQYF.

The chain couples TRBV3-1 to TRBJ1-5, with D uncertain. This CDR3 has 16 residues. CDR1 and CDR2 (germline): LGHDT, YNNKEL (reference sequence). V lost 3 bases, J lost 2 bases, and 14 bases lay in between. Here the CDR3 DNA reads TGTGCCAGCAGCCACTCGGACGGCCGGGGCAATCAGCCCCAGCATTTT. Residues: CASSHSDGRGNQPQHF.

This clonotype was counted a few times. This chain joins TRBV14 and TRBJ2-7; D possibly corresponds to TRBD1 (5 bases). Germline CDR1 is SGHDN and CDR2 is FVKESK. V was pared by 4 bases and J by 3 bases, with 16 bases between. CDR3 length equals 15 residues. The DNA for the CDR3 is TGTGCCAGCAGCCCCACCCAGCCCAGGGTCTACGAGCAGTACTTC. Protein product: CASSPTQPRVYEQYF.

Many counts were recorded for this clonotype. CDR3 bases: TGTGCCAGCAGGCCCGGGACTAGTTTAAGACATACGCAGTATTTT. It specifies CASRPGTSLRHTQYF. The chain uses TRBV7-2 and TRBJ2-3; 8 nucleotides match TRBD2. CDR1 SGHTA and CDR2 FQGNSA come from the germline V gene. The CDR3 covers 15 residues. Germline trimming cut 6 bases from V and 7 bases from J; bases unmatched to any gene: 12.

This clonotype was found many times. The rearrangement joins TRBV7-8 to TRBJ2-1; 7 bases are shared with TRBD2. Germline CDR1 and CDR2: SGHVS and FQNEAQ. The ends lost 0 bases at V and 5 bases at J; junction bases unmatched: 4. This CDR3 spans 15 amino acids. DNA of the CDR3: TGTGCCAGCAGCTTAGCGTTAGCGGGTGACAATGAGCAGTTCTTC. Translated: CASSLALAGDNEQFF.

This clonotype has a count of ten or more. This sequence joins TRBV19 and TRBJ2-1; D tentatively fits TRBD1 or TRBD2 (5 bases each). Germline-derived CDR1 and CDR2 are LNHDA and SQIVND (reference sequence). The CDR3 runs to 15 residues. Deletions cut 5 bases from V and 3 bases from J, with 14 bases between. In DNA form, the CDR3 reads TGTGCCAGTAGTCTCACCGGGACGAACTACAATGAGCAGTTCTTC. Translating it yields CASSLTGTNYNEQFF.

In this sample, this clonotype turned up many times. The chain combines TRBV3-1 with TRBJ1-3, with no clear D. Between the trimmed V and J ends, which lost 1 base and 0 bases, there was a span of 7 bases. The CDR3 length is 15 residues. Germline assignment: CDR1 LGHDT and CDR2 YNNKEL (reference sequence). For the CDR3, the DNA is TGTGCCAGCAGCCAAGGACTGGACTCTGGAAACACCATATATTTT. Translating it yields CASSQGLDSGNTIYF.

At least ten counts were recorded for this clonotype. The genes are TRBV29-1 and TRBJ2-1; D is perhaps TRBD2 (6 bases). The CDR3 covers 14 residues. Germline V lookup: CDR1 SQVTM, CDR2 ANQGSEA. Trimming left V 4 bases short and J 10 bases short, with 20 bases between. In DNA form, the CDR3 reads TGCAGCGTTGGAACCGGGACGGGGGAGAGAGAGCAGTTCTTC. It specifies CSVGTGTGEREQFF.

This clonotype was counted only a few times. The chain is built from TRBV7-9 and TRBJ1-2; D not certain. This CDR3 comprises 15 residues. The V gene's germline CDR1 is SEHNR and CDR2 FQNEAQ (reference sequence). The V end lost 1 base, the J end lost 1 base, and 10 bases lay between the germline ends. CDR3 sequence: CASSLVSSINYGYTF. The CDR3 DNA sequence: TGTGCCAGCAGCTTAGTTAGCAGCATTAACTATGGCTACACCTTC.

This clonotype was recorded at least ten times. The chain combines TRBV7-8 with TRBJ2-1; D might be TRBD2 (5 bases). Germline loops: CDR1 SGHVS, CDR2 FQNEAQ. The CDR3 has 15 residues. The V end lost 4 bases, the J end lost 8 bases, and 18 bases lay between the germline ends. In nucleotides, the CDR3 is TGTGCCAGCAGCTGGACTTCGCGTGTCTTTGATGAGCAGTTCTTC. Protein: CASSWTSRVFDEQFF.

The V and J genes are TRBV5-1 and TRBJ2-1; either TRBD1 or TRBD2 may fit D (7 bases each). The ends were cut back, 5 bases at V and 8 bases at J, with 20 bases in the middle. Germline loops: CDR1 SGHRS, CDR2 YFSETQ. CDR3 size: 15 residues. The DNA for the CDR3 is TGCGCCAGCAGAGATCCCAGGGGAGGGGGCTATGAGCAGTTCTTC. Amino acid sequence: CASRDPRGGGYEQFF.

This clonotype was seen a handful of times. The junction departs from the called germline gene at one end, perhaps through a read error. The rearrangement joins TRBV20-1 to TRBJ2-4, with 11 bases fitting TRBD1. From germline, CDR1 is DFQATT and CDR2 SNEGSKA (reference sequence). This CDR3 has 15 residues. CDR3 coding DNA: TGCTGTGCTTGGGACAGGGGGGCAGCCAAAAACATTCAGTACTTC. Translation: CCAWDRGAAKNIQYF.

The CDR3, as DNA: TGTGCCAGCAGCTTAGTGGGACTCGTCGAGACCCAGTACTTC. It specifies CASSLVGLVETQYF. The V call is TRBV7-9, the J call TRBJ2-5, with a weak D call TRBD2 (6 bases). CDR1 and CDR2 from the germline V gene are SEHNR and FQNEAQ (reference sequence). Trimming cost V 1 base and J 5 bases, with 11 bases left between them. This CDR3 contains 14 residues. The full variable domain, completed using reference TRBV7-9 and TRBJ2-5, is DTGVSQNPRHKITKRGQNVTFRCDPISEHNRLYWYRQTLGQGPEFLTYFQNEAQLEKSRLLSDRFSAERPKGSFSTLEIQRTEQGDSAMYLCASSLVGLVETQYFGPGTRLLVL.

In this sample, this clonotype turned up a few times. The rearrangement joins TRBV11-2 to TRBJ2-7, with D perhaps TRBD2 (6 bases). Looked up from germline, CDR1 is SGHAT and CDR2 is FQNNGV. The length of the CDR3 is 15 residues. The germline V and J ends were trimmed by 0 bases and 3 bases, with 12 bases remaining between them. The chain's CDR3 is CASSLEPAGSYEQYF. CDR3 DNA: TGTGCCAGCAGCTTAGAACCAGCGGGTAGCTACGAGCAGTACTTC.

This clonotype was picked up many times. This chain links TRBV6-2 or TRBV6-3 with TRBJ2-3, with 8 positions matching TRBD2. Per the germline V gene, CDR1 is MNHEY and CDR2 is SVGEGT. The CDR3 extends over 15 amino acids. V lost 2 bases and J lost 6; bases outside the gene matches: 7. CDR3 DNA sequence: TGTGCCAGCAGTTACCTCGGGGGGGCCCCGGATACGCAGTATTTT. This translates into CASSYLGGAPDTQYF.

This clonotype was recorded many times. The V and J genes are TRBV6-5 and TRBJ1-2; D is unresolved. CDR3 length: 14 amino acids. Germline V CDR1 and CDR2: MNHEY, SVGAGI. V was cut by 0 bases and J by 6 bases, with 11 bases left in between. The CDR3 is CASSYSKVVHGYTF. CDR3 nucleotides: TGTGCCAGCAGTTACTCGAAAGTAGTCCATGGCTACACCTTC.